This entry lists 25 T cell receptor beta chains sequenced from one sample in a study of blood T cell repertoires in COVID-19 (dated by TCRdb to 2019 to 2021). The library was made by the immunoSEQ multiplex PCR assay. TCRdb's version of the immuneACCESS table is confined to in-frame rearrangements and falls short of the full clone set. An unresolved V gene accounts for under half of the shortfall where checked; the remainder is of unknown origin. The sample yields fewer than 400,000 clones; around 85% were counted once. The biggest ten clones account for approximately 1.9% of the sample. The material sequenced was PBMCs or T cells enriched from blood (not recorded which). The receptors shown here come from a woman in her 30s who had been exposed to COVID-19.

CDR3 in DNA: TGTGCCAGCAGCCCGGGGACAGGGCCTCGGGTGGCTTTCTTT. Its protein is CASSPGTGPRVAFF. This rearrangement joins TRBV11-3 to TRBJ1-1; 9 bases are shared with TRBD1. Losses at the gene ends were 5 bases for V and 11 bases for J; bases not matched to a gene: 12. From germline, CDR1 is SGHNT and CDR2 YENEEA. The CDR3 has 14 amino acids. The variable domain in full, completed from reference TRBV11-3 and TRBJ1-1, reads EAGVVQSPRYKIIEKKQPVAFWCNPISGHNTLYWYLQNLGQGPELLIRYENEEAVDDSQLPKDRFSAERLKGVDSTLKIQPAELGDSAVYLCASSPGTGPRVAFFGQGTRLTVV.

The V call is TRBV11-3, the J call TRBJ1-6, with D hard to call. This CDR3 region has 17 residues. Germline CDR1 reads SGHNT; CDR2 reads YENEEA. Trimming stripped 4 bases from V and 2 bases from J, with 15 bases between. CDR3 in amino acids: CASSSDGIWPYNSPLHF. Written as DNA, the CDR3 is TGTGCCAGCAGCTCAGACGGGATATGGCCCTATAATTCACCCCTCCACTTT.

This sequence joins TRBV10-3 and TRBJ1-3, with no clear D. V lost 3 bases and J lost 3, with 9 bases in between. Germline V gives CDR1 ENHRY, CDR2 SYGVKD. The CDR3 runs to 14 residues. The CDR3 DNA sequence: TGTGCCATCAGTGACTTGGCAGGTGGAAACACCATATATTTT. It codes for CAISDLAGGNTIYF.

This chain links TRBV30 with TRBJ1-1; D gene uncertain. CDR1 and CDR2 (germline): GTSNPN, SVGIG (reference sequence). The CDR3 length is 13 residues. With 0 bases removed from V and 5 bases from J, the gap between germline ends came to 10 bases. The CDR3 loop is CAWSVGAWTEAFF. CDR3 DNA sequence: TGTGCCTGGAGTGTTGGAGCTTGGACTGAAGCTTTCTTT.

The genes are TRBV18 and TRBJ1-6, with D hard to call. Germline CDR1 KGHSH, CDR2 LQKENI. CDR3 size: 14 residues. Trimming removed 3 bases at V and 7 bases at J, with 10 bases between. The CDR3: CASSPDNWNSPLHF. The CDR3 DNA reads TGTGCCAGCTCACCTGACAATTGGAATTCACCCCTCCACTTT.

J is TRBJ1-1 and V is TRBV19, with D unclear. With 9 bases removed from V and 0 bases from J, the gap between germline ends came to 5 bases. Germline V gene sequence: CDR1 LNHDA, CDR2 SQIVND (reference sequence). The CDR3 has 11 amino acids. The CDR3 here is CASLLNTEAFF. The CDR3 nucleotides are TGTGCCAGCCTGTTGAACACTGAAGCTTTCTTT.

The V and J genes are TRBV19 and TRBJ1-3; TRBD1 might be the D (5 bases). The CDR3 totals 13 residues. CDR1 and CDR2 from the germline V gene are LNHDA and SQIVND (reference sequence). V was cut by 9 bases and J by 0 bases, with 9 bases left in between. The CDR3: CASDSHSGNTIYF. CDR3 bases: TGTGCCAGCGACAGTCACTCTGGAAACACCATATATTTT.

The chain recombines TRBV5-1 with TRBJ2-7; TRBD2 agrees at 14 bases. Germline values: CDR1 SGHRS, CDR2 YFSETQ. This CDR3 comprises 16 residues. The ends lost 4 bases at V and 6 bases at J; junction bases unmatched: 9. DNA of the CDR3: TGCGCCAGCAGCGTGGGGACTAGCGGGAGTCAGGCCGAGCAGTACTTC. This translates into CASSVGTSGSQAEQYF.

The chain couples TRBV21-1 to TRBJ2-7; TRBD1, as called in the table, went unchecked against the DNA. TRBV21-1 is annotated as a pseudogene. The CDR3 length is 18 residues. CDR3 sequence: CASSKGDREVSIDYEQYF. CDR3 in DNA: TGTGCCAGCAGCAAAGGGGACAGGGAAGTAAGTATAGACTACGAGCAGTACTTC.

This CDR3 is CASSLASGGGGEKLFF. The DNA of the CDR3 is TGTGCCAGCAGCTTAGCGAGCGGGGGCGGGGGTGAAAAACTGTTTTTT. The chain recombines TRBV7-8 with TRBJ1-4; a possible D gene is TRBD1 (6 bases). Trimming cost V 0 bases and J 7 bases, with 15 bases left between them. The V gene's germline CDR1 is SGHVS and CDR2 FQNEAQ. The CDR3 totals 16 residues.

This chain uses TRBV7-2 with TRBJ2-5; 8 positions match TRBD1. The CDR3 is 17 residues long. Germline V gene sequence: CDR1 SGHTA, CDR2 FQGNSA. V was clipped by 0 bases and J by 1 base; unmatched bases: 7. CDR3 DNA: TGTGCCAGCAGCTTAGCGTCAGGGGGCAGAGGCCAAGAGACCCAGTACTTC. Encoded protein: CASSLASGGRGQETQYF.

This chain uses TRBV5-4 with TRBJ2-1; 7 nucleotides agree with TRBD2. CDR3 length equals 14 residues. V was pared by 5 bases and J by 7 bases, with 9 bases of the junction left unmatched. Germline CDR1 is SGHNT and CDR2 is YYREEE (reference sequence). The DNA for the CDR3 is TGTGCCAGCAGTTCCGGGGGGACCCTAAATGAGCAGTTCTTC. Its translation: CASSSGGTLNEQFF.

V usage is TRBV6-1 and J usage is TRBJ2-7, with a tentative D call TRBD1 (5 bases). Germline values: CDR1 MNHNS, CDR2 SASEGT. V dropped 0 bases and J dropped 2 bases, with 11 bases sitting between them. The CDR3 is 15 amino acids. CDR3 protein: CASSEAWQGTYEQYF. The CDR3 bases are TGTGCCAGCAGTGAAGCTTGGCAGGGAACCTACGAGCAGTACTTC.

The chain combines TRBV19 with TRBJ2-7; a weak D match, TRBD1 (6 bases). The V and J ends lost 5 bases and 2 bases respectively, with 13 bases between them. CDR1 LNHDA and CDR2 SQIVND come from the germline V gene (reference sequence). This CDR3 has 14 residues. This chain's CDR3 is CASSSPGQTYEQYF. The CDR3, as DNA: TGTGCCAGTAGTTCTCCGGGACAAACCTACGAGCAGTACTTC.

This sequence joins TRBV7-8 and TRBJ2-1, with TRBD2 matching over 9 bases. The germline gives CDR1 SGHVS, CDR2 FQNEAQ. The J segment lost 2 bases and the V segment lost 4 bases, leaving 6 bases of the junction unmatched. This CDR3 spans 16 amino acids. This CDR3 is CASSSKGGGAYNEQFF. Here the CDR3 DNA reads TGTGCCAGCAGCTCGAAGGGCGGGGGGGCCTACAATGAGCAGTTCTTC.

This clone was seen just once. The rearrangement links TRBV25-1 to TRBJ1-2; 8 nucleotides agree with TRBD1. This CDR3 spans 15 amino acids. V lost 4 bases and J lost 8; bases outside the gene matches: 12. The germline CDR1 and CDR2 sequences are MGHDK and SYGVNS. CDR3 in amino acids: CASSGYLAGGFGYTF. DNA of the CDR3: TGTGCCAGCAGTGGATATTTGGCAGGGGGCTTCGGCTACACCTTC.

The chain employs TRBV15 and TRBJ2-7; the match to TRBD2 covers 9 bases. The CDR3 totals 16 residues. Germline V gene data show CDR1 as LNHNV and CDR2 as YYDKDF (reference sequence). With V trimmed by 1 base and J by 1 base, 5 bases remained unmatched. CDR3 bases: TGTGCCACCAGCAGAGGACTAGCGGCGACTTCCTACGAGCAGTACTTC. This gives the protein CATSRGLAATSYEQYF.

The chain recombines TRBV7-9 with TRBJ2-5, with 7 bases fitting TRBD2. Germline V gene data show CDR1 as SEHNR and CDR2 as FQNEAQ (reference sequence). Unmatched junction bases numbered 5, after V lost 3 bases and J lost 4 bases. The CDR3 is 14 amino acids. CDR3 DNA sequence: TGTGCCAGCAGCTTCGGGACTACTTCAGAGACCCAGTACTTC. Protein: CASSFGTTSETQYF.

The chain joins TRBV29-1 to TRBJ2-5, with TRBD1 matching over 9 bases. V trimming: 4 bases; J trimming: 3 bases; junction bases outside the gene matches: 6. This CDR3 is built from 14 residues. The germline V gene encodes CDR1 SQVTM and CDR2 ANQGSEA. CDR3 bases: TGCAGCGTTGGGACAGGGGCCGGGGAAGAGACCCAGTACTTC. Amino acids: CSVGTGAGEETQYF.

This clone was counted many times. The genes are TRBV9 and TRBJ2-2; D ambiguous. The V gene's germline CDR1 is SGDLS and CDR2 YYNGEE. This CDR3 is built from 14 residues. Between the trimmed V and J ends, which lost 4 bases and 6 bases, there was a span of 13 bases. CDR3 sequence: CASSITYGPGELFF. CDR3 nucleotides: TGTGCCAGCAGCATAACCTATGGTCCCGGGGAGCTGTTTTTT.

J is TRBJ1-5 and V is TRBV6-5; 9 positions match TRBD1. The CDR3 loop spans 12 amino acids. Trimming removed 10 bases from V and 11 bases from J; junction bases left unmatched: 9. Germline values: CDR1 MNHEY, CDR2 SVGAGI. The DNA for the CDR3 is TGTGCCACCGGGACAGGGCTTGGGGCCCAGCATTTT. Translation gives CATGTGLGAQHF.

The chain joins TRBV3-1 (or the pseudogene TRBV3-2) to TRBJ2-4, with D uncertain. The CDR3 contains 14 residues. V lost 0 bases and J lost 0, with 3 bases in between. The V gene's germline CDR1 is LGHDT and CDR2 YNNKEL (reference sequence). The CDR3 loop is CASSQDLAKNIQYF. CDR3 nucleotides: TGTGCCAGCAGCCAAGATCTAGCCAAAAACATTCAGTACTTC.

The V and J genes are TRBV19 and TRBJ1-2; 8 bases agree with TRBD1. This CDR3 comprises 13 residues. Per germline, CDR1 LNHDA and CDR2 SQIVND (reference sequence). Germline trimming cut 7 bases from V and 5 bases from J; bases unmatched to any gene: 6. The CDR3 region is CASTRTGLYGYTF. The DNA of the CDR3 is TGTGCCAGTACCAGGACAGGGTTGTATGGCTACACCTTC.

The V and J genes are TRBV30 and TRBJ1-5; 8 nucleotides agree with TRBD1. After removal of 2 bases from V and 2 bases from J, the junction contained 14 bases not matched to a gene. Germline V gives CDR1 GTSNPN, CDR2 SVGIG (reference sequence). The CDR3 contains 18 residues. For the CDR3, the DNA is TGTGCCTGGAGTCCGAGGGGCAGGGGGCTTAAGGGCAATCAGCCCCAGCATTTT. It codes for CAWSPRGRGLKGNQPQHF.

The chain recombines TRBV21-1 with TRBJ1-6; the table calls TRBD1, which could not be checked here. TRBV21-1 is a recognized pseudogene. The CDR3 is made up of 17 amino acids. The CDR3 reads CASSKALLRAYNSPLHF. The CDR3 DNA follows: TGTGCCAGCAGCAAAGCGCTTCTCAGGGCCTATAATTCACCCCTCCACTTT.